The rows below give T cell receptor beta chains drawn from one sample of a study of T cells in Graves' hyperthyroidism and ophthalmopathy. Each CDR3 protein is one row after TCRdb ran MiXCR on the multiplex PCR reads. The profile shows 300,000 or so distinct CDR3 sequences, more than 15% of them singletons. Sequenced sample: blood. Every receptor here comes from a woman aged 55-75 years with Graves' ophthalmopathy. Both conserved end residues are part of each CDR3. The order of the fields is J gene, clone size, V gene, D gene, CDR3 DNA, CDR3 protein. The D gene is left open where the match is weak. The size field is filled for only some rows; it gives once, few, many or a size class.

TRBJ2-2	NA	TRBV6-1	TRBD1	TGTGCCAGCAAAAGGAAGGGGGCTTCGAACACCGGGGAGCTGTTTTTT	CASKRKGASNTGELFF
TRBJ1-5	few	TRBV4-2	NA	TGTGCCAGCAGCCAACTCAGGGATCAGCCCCAGCATTTT	CASSQLRDQPQHF
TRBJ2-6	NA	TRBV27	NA	TGTGCCAGCAGTTTATCCTGGGGCTCCGGGGCCAACGTCCTGACTTTC	CASSLSWGSGANVLTF
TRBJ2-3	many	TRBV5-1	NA	TGCGCCAGCAGCTTGGACGCGACGTCAGATACGCAGTATTTT	CASSLDATSDTQYF
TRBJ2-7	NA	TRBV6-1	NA	TGTGCCAGCAGTGAAGCGCTTAATTTTTTGTACGAGCAGTACTTC	CASSEALNFLYEQYF
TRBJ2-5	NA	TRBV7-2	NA	TGTGCCAGCACAGAACGGGACTCCCGGCTCGGAGAGACCCAGTACTTC	CASTERDSRLGETQYF
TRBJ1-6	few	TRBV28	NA	TGTGCCAGCAGTTTATCGAGGGTCCCCCTCCACTTT	CASSLSRVPLHF
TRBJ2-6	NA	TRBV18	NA	TGTGCCAGCTCACCAGGGTCTGGGGCCAACGTCCTGACTTTC	CASSPGSGANVLTF
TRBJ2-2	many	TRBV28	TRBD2	TGTGCCAGCAGTTTAGGCCCGACTAGCCAGGACGGGGAGCTGTTTTTT	CASSLGPTSQDGELFF
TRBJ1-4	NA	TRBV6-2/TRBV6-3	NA	TGTGCCAGCAGTCAGCTTGTGCGCGAAAAACTGTTTTTT	CASSQLVREKLFF
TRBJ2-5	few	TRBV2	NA	TGTGCCAGCAGTGAAGCGGCCAGCCAAGAGACCCAGTACTTC	CASSEAASQETQYF
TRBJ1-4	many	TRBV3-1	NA	TGTGCCAGCAGCCAAGTCCGATCAACTAATGAAAAACTGTTTTTT	CASSQVRSTNEKLFF
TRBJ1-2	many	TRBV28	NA	TGTGCCAGCAGTTCCTCGGTATATGGCTACACCTTC	CASSSSVYGYTF
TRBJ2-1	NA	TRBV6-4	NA	TGTGCCAGCAGTGTGGACAGTCCCTACAATGAGCAGTTCTTC	CASSVDSPYNEQFF
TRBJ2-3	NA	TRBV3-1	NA	TGTGCCAGCTCCCCCGGGATCTCCACAGATACGCAGTATTTT	CASSPGISTDTQYF
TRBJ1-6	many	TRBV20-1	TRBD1	TGCAGTGCTGCCCCCACAAGGACAGGCAACTATCAATCACCCCTCCACTTT	CSAAPTRTGNYQSPLHF
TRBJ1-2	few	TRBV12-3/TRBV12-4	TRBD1	TGTGCCAGCAGTGCCACAGGGGCCTCGTATGGCTACACCTTC	CASSATGASYGYTF
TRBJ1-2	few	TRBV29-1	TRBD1	TGCAGCGACTCAGGGGGCGCCGACTATGGCTACACCTTC	CSDSGGADYGYTF
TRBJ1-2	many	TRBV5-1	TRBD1	TGCGCCAGCAGCGCGGGACAGGGCTCGGCTAACTATGGCTACACCTTC	CASSAGQGSANYGYTF
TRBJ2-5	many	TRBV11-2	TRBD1	TGTGCCAGCAGCTTTGGACAGGGGGCCCAAGAGACCCAGTACTTC	CASSFGQGAQETQYF
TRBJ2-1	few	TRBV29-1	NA	TGCAGCGTTGGAGCCATAAATGGGCAGTTCTTC	CSVGAINGQFF
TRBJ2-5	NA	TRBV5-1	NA	TGCGCCAGCAGCTTGCTTGGCAGGGGCCGGGAAGAGACCCAGTACTTC	CASSLLGRGREETQYF
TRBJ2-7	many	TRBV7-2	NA	TGTGCCAGCAGTCTCGACGTGGGCTACTACGAGCAGTACTTC	CASSLDVGYYEQYF
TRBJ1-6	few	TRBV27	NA	TGTGCCAGCAGTTTCGAGATGACAGGCCCCTATAATTCACCCCTCCACTTT	CASSFEMTGPYNSPLHF
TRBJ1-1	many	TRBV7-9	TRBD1	TGTGCCAGCAGTCGAGTGCGGGGACAGTCCACCGGGGGCACTGAAGCTTTCTTT	CASSRVRGQSTGGTEAFF
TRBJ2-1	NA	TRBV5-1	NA	TGCGCCAGCAGCTTGGTTCAGAAATACAATGAGCAGTTCTTC	CASSLVQKYNEQFF
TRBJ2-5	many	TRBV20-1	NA	TGCAGTGCTCCCTTGAGCGGACAAGAGACCCAGTACTTC	CSAPLSGQETQYF
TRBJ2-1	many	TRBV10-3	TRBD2	TGTGCCATCAGTGAGCCGACTAGCGGGAGGGCCAATGAGCAGTTCTTC	CAISEPTSGRANEQFF
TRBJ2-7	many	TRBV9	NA	TGTGCCAGCAGCGTAGGGACGAACTCCTACGAGCAGTACTTC	CASSVGTNSYEQYF
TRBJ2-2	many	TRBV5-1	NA	TGCGCCAGCAGCCCTACGAAGGGGTTAGACACCGGGGAGCTGTTTTTT	CASSPTKGLDTGELFF